This T cell receptor (beta chain) was identified in a study of blood T cell repertoires in COVID-19. Only in-frame clones appear in the TCRdb table, and some are missing; sequencing was by immunoSEQ multiplex PCR. The sample contains under 300,000 clones, around 82% of which appear only once. This receptor was taken from an elderly woman with active or convalescent COVID-19. The sequencing input was peripheral blood.

The CDR3 DNA reads TGTGCCAGCAGGGACAACTCCTATGGCTACACCTTC. It codes for CASRDNSYGYTF. The chain combines TRBV2 with TRBJ1-2; D perhaps matches TRBD1 (5 bases). Trimming stripped 6 bases from V and 4 bases from J, with 9 bases between. Per germline, CDR1 SNHLY and CDR2 FYNNEI. CDR3 length equals 12 residues.